Listed here are 23 T cell receptor beta chains from one sample, sequenced in a study of shared clonotypes between healthy human individuals. Clones were sequenced by immunoSEQ multiplex PCR, and TCRdb holds only the in-frame ones, with some missing. The sample has roughly 1,500,000 clones; just under 99% are singletons. Material: naive CD4+ T cells sorted from blood. The subset was: CD45RA+ positively selected. The source is a man between 25 and 39 years old in good health.

The J gene is TRBJ2-7, the V gene TRBV5-1, with TRBD1 identical over 7 bases. J gave up 7 bases and V 4 bases, and 8 bases lay outside the gene matches. CDR3 length: 13 residues. Germline assignment: CDR1 SGHRS and CDR2 YFSETQ. CDR3 protein: CASSLQTGLEQYF. As DNA, the CDR3 is TGCGCCAGCAGCCTTCAGACAGGGTTGGAGCAGTACTTC.

This chain uses TRBV10-3 with TRBJ2-2; TRBD2 matches 9 bases. The germline V gene has CDR1 ENHRY and CDR2 SYGVKD. The V gene end was trimmed by 6 bases and the J gene end by 5 bases; junction bases not matched to a gene: 7. The CDR3 is 15 residues long. CDR3 bases: TGTGCCATCAGCCCGGGCGGGAGGGTGACCGGGGAGCTGTTTTTT. This translates into CAISPGGRVTGELFF.

This clone was seen once. The chain combines TRBV7-8 with TRBJ2-2, with 8 bases fitting TRBD1. CDR1 is SGHVS and CDR2 is FQNEAQ in the germline V gene. J lost 6 bases, V lost 3 bases, and 6 bases had no gene match. The CDR3 is 15 amino acids. The CDR3 spells CASSFTPDRAGELFF. The CDR3 DNA sequence: TGTGCCAGCAGCTTTACCCCGGACAGGGCCGGGGAGCTGTTTTTT.

The rearrangement links TRBV7-2 to TRBJ2-2, with D unresolved. Trimming pared 7 bases from V and 0 bases from J, leaving 9 bases between. CDR1 is SGHTA and CDR2 is FQGNSA in the germline V gene. CDR3 length: 14 residues. CDR3 region: CASKSGPNTGELFF. The DNA of the CDR3 is TGTGCCAGCAAGTCCGGGCCGAACACCGGGGAGCTGTTTTTT. Variable domain in full (rest from reference TRBV7-2 and TRBJ2-2): GAGVSQSPSNKVTEKGKDVELRCDPISGHTALYWYRQSLGQGLEFLIYFQGNSAPDKSGLPSDRFSAERTGGSVSTLTIQRTQQEDSAVYLCASKSGPNTGELFFGEGSRLTVL.

This clone came up once. The V and J genes are TRBV9 and TRBJ1-2; 9 bases line up with TRBD1. V shed 3 bases and J 7 bases; nucleotides not matched to a gene: 4. This CDR3 region has 13 residues. Germline values: CDR1 SGDLS, CDR2 YYNGEE. CDR3 residues: CASSDNRGRGYTF. Written as DNA, the CDR3 is TGTGCCAGCAGCGACAACAGGGGGCGTGGCTACACCTTC.

V gene TRBV11-3 combines with J gene TRBJ2-7, with D possibly TRBD1 on 6 matching bases. The ends were cut back, 1 base at V and 5 bases at J, with 15 bases in the middle. Germline CDR1 reads SGHNT; CDR2 reads YENEEA. The CDR3 length is 15 residues. The CDR3 loop reads CASSLGPGVGDEQYF. The CDR3 DNA is TGTGCCAGCAGCTTAGGCCCAGGGGTAGGGGACGAGCAGTACTTC.

This chain connects TRBV18 to TRBJ1-4; TRBD1 is a possible D gene (6 bases). The CDR3 has 16 residues. Germline assignment: CDR1 KGHSH and CDR2 LQKENI. The ends were cut back, 6 bases at V and 3 bases at J, with 17 bases in the middle. The CDR3 reads CASSATGAGANEKLFF. DNA of the CDR3: TGTGCCAGCTCCGCCACCGGGGCAGGGGCTAATGAAAAACTGTTTTTT.

The chain carries TRBV6-1 and TRBJ2-1; 9 bases match TRBD1. The V and J ends lost 8 bases and 9 bases, in that order; junction bases with no gene match: 14. CDR3 size: 15 residues. Per germline, CDR1 MNHNS and CDR2 SASEGT. This CDR3 is CASSQGDRANGEQFF. The CDR3 DNA sequence: TGTGCCAGCTCCCAGGGGGACAGGGCTAACGGTGAGCAGTTCTTC.

Points on this clone: The same CDR3 arises from other DNA sequences in this sample as well. The genes are TRBV5-1 and TRBJ1-1; possibly TRBD1 for D (6 bases). Germline-derived CDR1 and CDR2 are SGHRS and YFSETQ. The CDR3 runs 13 residues. Trimming shortened V by 3 bases and J by 2 bases, and 8 bases separated the two germline ends. Here the CDR3 DNA reads TGCGCCAGCAGCTCGACAGGTAACACTGAAGCTTTCTTT. Protein sequence: CASSSTGNTEAFF.

This clone showed up just once. The genes are TRBV5-4 and TRBJ1-2; D is perhaps TRBD1 (5 bases). Between the trimmed V and J ends, which lost 4 bases and 6 bases, there was a span of 16 bases. Germline CDR1 is SGHNT and CDR2 is YYREEE (reference sequence). The CDR3 runs to 14 residues. The CDR3 region has the DNA TGTGCCAGCAGCGCAAGGGGTAGTTTTAATGGCTACACCTTC. Its translation is CASSARGSFNGYTF. Using reference TRBV5-4 and TRBJ1-2 for the parts outside the CDR3, the full variable domain is ETGVTQSPTHLIKTRGQQVTLRCSSQSGHNTVSWYQQALGQGPQFIFQYYREEENGRGNFPPRFSGLQFPNYSSELNVNALELDDSALYLCASSARGSFNGYTFGSGTRLTVV.

The gene calls are TRBV18 and TRBJ1-2; D possibly corresponds to TRBD1 (5 bases). V lost 0 bases and J 8 bases, leaving 16 bases between the germline ends. The germline V gene has CDR1 KGHSH and CDR2 LQKENI. The CDR3 extends over 15 amino acids. The CDR3 sequence is CASSPPMPRDGGYTF. The CDR3 nucleotides read TGTGCCAGCTCACCACCGATGCCCAGGGACGGCGGCTACACCTTC.

The chain links TRBV7-2 to TRBJ1-2; maybe TRBD1 (6 bases). The germline V gene has CDR1 SGHTA and CDR2 FQGNSA. This CDR3 comprises 15 residues. The ends were cut back, 2 bases at V and 3 bases at J, with 13 bases in the middle. The CDR3 DNA follows: TGTGCCAGCAGCTTACTCTGGGGGCAGGACTATGGCTACACCTTC. Residues: CASSLLWGQDYGYTF.

This clone was observed once. The V call is TRBV6-5, the J call TRBJ1-2; no firm D call. This CDR3 is 14 amino acids long. V lost 5 bases, J lost 0 bases, and 10 bases lay in between. CDR1 is MNHEY and CDR2 is SVGAGI in the germline V gene. This CDR3 is CASSPARANYGYTF. For the CDR3, the DNA is TGTGCCAGCAGTCCCGCTCGAGCTAACTATGGCTACACCTTC.

This sequence joins TRBV19 and TRBJ2-2, with 12 bases lining up with TRBD2. This CDR3 has 16 residues. V trimming: 10 bases; J trimming: 3 bases; junction bases outside the gene matches: 9. Germline lookup yields CDR1 LNHDA and CDR2 SQIVND (reference sequence). The CDR3 reads CATSLLAGGHTGELFF. As DNA, the CDR3 is TGTGCCACCTCTCTACTAGCGGGAGGTCACACCGGGGAGCTGTTTTTT.

The chain recombines TRBV5-4 with TRBJ2-1, with D tentatively TRBD2 (6 bases). The CDR3 covers 16 residues. Trimming shortened V by 0 bases and J by 6 bases, and 16 bases separated the two germline ends. CDR1 and CDR2 (germline): SGHNT, YYREEE (reference sequence). CDR3 loop: CASSLAGRLEGNEQFF. DNA of the CDR3: TGTGCCAGCAGCTTGGCAGGCCGACTAGAGGGCAATGAGCAGTTCTTC.

Of note for this clone: The junction does not match germline at one end; this may be a read error. The chain is built from TRBV7-7 and TRBJ2-1; the match to TRBD1 covers 9 bases. The CDR3 covers 13 residues. Per germline, CDR1 SSHAT and CDR2 FNYEAQ (reference sequence). In DNA, the CDR3 is TGTGCTAGCAGCTCGACAGGGGGCAATGAGCAGTTCTTC. This sequence encodes CASSSTGGNEQFF.

J is TRBJ2-2 and V is TRBV7-2, with 7 bases aligning to TRBD2. With 2 bases clipped from V and 7 bases from J, the junction kept 7 bases outside the gene matches. The CDR3 has 15 residues. Germline V gene sequence: CDR1 SGHTA, CDR2 FQGNSA. For the CDR3, the DNA is TGTGCCAGCAGCTTATCGGCGGGAGCGGGCGGGGAGCTGTTTTTT. This translates into CASSLSAGAGGELFF.

V usage is TRBV4-3 and J usage is TRBJ2-1; D unclear. Germline V lookup: CDR1 LGHNA, CDR2 YSLEER. This CDR3 has 18 amino acids. The ends were cut back, 0 bases at V and 0 bases at J, with 15 bases in the middle. CDR3 DNA: TGCGCCAGCAGCCAAGATCCCGAAGGGCTTTTCTCCTACAATGAGCAGTTCTTC. It yields the protein CASSQDPEGLFSYNEQFF.

The chain carries TRBV6-6 and TRBJ1-2; D gene uncertain. The germline V gene has CDR1 MNHNY and CDR2 SVGAGI (reference sequence). This CDR3 comprises 13 residues. V was shortened by 0 bases and J by 6 bases, with 8 bases between the two germline ends. CDR3: CASSYSPEDGYTF. The CDR3, as DNA: TGTGCCAGCAGTTACTCGCCAGAAGATGGCTACACCTTC.

This clone was seen only once. The V call is TRBV7-2, the J call TRBJ2-3; 11 bases map to TRBD1. The CDR3 totals 13 residues. V lost 5 bases and J lost 6; bases outside the gene matches: 1. Germline lookup yields CDR1 SGHTA and CDR2 FQGNSA. CDR3 residues: CASSRDRGDTQYF. CDR3 bases: TGTGCCAGCAGCCGGGACAGGGGGGATACGCAGTATTTT.

The gene calls are TRBV7-9 and TRBJ2-7, with D tentatively TRBD1 (5 bases). V shed 5 bases and J shed 2 bases, with 16 bases lying between them. Germline CDR1 is SEHNR and CDR2 is FQNEAQ (reference sequence). CDR3 size: 15 residues. CDR3 residues: CASSGAVPDTYEQYF. The CDR3 DNA follows: TGTGCCAGCAGCGGAGCCGTCCCGGACACCTACGAGCAGTACTTC.

The V gene is TRBV7-2, the J gene TRBJ2-7, with TRBD1 matching over 7 bases. V shed 5 bases, J shed 2 bases, and the junction held 6 bases outside the gene matches. Germline lookup yields CDR1 SGHTA and CDR2 FQGNSA. CDR3 length equals 14 residues. CDR3 DNA: TGTGCCAGCAGCCCCCGGACAGGAACCTACGAGCAGTACTTC. Its translation: CASSPRTGTYEQYF.

J is TRBJ1-1 and V is TRBV7-9; D is unresolved. The CDR3 runs to 13 residues. V was shortened by 9 bases and J by 2 bases, with 13 bases between the two germline ends. Germline V gene lookup returns CDR1 SEHNR and CDR2 FQNEAQ (reference sequence). The DNA of the CDR3 is TGTGCCAGTAGTCCCGTGGGAAACACTGAAGCTTTCTTT. This gives the protein CASSPVGNTEAFF.